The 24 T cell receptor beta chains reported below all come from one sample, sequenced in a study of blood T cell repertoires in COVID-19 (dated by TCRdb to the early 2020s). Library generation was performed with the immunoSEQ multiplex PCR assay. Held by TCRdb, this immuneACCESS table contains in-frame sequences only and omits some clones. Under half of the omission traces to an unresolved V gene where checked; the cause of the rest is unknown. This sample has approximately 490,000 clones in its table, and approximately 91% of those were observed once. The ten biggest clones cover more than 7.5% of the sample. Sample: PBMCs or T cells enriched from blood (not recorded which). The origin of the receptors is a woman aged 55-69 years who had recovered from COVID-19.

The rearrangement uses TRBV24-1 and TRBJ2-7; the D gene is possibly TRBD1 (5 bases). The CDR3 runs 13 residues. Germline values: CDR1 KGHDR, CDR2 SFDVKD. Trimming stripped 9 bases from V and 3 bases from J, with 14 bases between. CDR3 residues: CATPRGSYYEQYF. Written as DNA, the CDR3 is TGTGCCACCCCTAGGGGCAGCTACTACGAGCAGTACTTC.

The CDR3: CASSLRGGYGNTGELFF. CDR3 bases: TGTGCCAGCAGCTTAAGAGGGGGTTACGGGAACACCGGGGAGCTGTTTTTT. The V call is TRBV7-2, the J call TRBJ2-2; TRBD1 might be the D (6 bases). The V gene's germline CDR1 is SGHTA and CDR2 FQGNSA. The CDR3 extends over 17 amino acids. Trimming removed 2 bases from V and 1 base from J, with 14 bases in between.

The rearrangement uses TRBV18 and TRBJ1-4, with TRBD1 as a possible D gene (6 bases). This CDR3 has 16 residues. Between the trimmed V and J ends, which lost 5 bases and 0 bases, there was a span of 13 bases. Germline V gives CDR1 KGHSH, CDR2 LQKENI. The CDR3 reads CASSSTGPATNEKLFF. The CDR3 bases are TGTGCCAGCTCATCGACAGGACCTGCAACTAATGAAAAACTGTTTTTT.

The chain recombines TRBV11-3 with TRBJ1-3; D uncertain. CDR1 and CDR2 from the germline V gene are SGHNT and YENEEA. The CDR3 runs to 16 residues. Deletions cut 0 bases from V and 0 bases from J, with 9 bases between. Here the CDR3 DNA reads TGTGCCAGCAGCTTAGATATCAGTAACTCTGGAAACACCATATATTTT. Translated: CASSLDISNSGNTIYF. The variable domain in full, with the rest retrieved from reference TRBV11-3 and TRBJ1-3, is EAGVVQSPRYKIIEKKQPVAFWCNPISGHNTLYWYLQNLGQGPELLIRYENEEAVDDSQLPKDRFSAERLKGVDSTLKIQPAELGDSAVYLCASSLDISNSGNTIYFGEGSWLTVV.

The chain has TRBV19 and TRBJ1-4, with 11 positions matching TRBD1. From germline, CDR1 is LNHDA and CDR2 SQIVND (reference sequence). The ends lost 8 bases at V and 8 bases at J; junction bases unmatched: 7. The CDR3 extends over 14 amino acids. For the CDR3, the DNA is TGTGCCAGTGCACCGGACAGGGGGCGGGAAAAACTGTTTTTT. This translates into CASAPDRGREKLFF.

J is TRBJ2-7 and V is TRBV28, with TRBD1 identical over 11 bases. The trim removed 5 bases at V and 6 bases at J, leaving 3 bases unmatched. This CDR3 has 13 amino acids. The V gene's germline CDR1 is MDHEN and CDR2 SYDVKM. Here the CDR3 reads CASSLGTGGEQYV. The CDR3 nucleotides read TGTGCCAGCAGTCTGGGGACAGGGGGCGAGCAGTACGTC.

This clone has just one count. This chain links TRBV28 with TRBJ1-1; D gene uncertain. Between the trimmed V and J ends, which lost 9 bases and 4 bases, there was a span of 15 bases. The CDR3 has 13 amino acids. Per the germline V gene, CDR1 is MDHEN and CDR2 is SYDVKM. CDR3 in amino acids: CASPTGWGTEAFF. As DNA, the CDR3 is TGTGCCAGTCCGACGGGGTGGGGCACTGAAGCTTTCTTT. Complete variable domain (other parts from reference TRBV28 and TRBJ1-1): DVKVTQSSRYLVKRTGEKVFLECVQDMDHENMFWYRQDPGLGLRLIYFSYDVKMKEKGDIPEGYSVSREKKERFSLILESASTNQTSMYLCASPTGWGTEAFFGQGTRLTVV.

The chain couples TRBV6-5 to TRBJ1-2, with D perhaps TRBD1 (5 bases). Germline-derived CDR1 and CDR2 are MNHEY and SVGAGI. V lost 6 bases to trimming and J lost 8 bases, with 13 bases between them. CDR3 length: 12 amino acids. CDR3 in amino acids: CASREGIGGYTF. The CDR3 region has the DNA TGTGCCAGCAGGGAGGGGATTGGAGGCTACACCTTC.

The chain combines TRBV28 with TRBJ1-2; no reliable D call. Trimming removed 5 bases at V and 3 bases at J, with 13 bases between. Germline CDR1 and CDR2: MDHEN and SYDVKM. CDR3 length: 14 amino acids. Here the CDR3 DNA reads TGTGCCAGCAGTCTTTCCTCAGGTTACTATGGCTACACCTTC. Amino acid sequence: CASSLSSGYYGYTF.

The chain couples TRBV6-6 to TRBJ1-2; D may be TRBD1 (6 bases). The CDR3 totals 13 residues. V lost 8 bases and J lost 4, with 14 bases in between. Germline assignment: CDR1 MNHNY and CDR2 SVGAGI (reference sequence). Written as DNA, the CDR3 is TGTGCCAGCGGGTCGACAGGAAGCTATGGCTACACCTTC. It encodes CASGSTGSYGYTF.

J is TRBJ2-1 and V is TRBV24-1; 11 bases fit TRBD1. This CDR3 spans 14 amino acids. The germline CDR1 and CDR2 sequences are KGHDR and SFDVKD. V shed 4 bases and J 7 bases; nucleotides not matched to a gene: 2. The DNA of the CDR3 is TGTGCCACCAGTGAAGGGGACAGGGGGAATGAGCAGTTCTTC. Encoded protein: CATSEGDRGNEQFF.

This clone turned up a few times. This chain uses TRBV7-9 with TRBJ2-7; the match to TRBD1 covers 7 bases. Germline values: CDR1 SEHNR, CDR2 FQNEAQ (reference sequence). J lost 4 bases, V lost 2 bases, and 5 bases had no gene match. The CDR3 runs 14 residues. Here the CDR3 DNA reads TGTGCCAGCAGCTTACTGGGACAGAGATACGAGCAGTACTTC. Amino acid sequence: CASSLLGQRYEQYF.

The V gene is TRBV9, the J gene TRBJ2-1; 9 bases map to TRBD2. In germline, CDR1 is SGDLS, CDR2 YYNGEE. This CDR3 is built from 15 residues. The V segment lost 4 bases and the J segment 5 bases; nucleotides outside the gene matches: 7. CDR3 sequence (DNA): TGTGCCAGCAGCTCCAGTGGGACTAGCCACAATGAGCAGTTCTTC. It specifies CASSSSGTSHNEQFF.

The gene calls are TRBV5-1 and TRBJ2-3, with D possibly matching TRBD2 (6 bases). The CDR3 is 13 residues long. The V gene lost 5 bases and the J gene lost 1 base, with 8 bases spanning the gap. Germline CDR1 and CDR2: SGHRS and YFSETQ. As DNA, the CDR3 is TGCGCCAGCAGGGCGGGGCGCACAGATACGCAGTATTTT. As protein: CASRAGRTDTQYF.

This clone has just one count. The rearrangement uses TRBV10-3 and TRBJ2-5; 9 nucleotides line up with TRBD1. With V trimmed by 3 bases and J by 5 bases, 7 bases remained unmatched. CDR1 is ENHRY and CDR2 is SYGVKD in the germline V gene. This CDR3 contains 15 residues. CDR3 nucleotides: TGTGCCATCAGTGATTCGGGACAGGGCGAGGAGACCCAGTACTTC. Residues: CAISDSGQGEETQYF.

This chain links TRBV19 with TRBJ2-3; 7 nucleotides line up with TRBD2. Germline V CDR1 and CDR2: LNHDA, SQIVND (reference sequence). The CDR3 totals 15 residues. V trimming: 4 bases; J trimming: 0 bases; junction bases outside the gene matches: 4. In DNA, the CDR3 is TGTGCCAGTAGTACGTTAGCGGGTAGCACAGATACGCAGTATTTT. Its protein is CASSTLAGSTDTQYF.

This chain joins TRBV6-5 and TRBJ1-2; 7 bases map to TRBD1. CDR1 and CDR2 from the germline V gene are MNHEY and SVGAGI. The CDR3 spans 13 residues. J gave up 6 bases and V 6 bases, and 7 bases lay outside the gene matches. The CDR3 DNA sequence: TGTGCCAGCAGCGCACAGGGGCGCGATGGCTACACCTTC. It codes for CASSAQGRDGYTF.

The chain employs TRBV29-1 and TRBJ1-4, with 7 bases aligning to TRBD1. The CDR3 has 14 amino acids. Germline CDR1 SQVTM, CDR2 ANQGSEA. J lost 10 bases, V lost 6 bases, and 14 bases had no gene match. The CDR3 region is CSVDTGTAGGKLFF. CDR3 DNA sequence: TGCAGCGTCGATACCGGGACAGCGGGAGGAAAACTGTTTTTT.

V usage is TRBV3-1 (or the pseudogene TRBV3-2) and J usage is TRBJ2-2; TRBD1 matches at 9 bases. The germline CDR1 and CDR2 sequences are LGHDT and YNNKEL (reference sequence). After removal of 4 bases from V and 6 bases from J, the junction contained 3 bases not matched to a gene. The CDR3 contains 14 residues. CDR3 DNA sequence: TGTGCCAGCAGCCCCTGGACAGGGGCCGGGGAGCTGTTTTTT. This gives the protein CASSPWTGAGELFF.

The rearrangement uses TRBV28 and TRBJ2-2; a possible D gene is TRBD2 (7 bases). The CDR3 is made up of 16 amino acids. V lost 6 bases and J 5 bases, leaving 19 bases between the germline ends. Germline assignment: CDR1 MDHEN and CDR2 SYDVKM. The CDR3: CASSPGGGGHTGELFF. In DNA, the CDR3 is TGTGCCAGCAGCCCGGGTGGGGGGGGCCATACCGGGGAGCTGTTTTTT.

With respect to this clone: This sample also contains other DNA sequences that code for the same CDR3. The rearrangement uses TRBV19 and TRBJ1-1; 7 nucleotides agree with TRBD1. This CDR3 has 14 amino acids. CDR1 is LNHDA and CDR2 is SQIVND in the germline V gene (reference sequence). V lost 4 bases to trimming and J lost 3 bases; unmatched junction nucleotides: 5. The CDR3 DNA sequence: TGTGCCAGTAGTACCTTAACAGGGGACACTGAAGCTTTCTTT. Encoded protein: CASSTLTGDTEAFF.

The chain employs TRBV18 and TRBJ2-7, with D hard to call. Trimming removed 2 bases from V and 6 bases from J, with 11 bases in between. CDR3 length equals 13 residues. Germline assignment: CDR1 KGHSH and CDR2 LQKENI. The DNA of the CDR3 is TGTGCCAGCTCACCAATTTACGGGTTCGAGCAGTACTTC. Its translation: CASSPIYGFEQYF.

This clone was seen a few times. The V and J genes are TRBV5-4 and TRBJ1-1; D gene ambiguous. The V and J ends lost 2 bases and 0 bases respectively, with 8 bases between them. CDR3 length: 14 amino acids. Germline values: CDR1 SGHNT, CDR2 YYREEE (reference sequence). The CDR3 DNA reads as TGTGCCAGCAGCTTTTCGACAATGAACACTGAAGCTTTCTTT. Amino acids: CASSFSTMNTEAFF.

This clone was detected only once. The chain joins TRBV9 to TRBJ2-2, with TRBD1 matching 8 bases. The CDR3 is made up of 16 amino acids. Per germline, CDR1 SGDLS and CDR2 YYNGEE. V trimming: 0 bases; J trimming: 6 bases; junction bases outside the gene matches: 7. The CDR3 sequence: CASSVGPGGAAGELFF. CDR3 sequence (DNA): TGTGCCAGCAGCGTAGGCCCAGGGGGCGCGGCCGGGGAGCTGTTTTTT. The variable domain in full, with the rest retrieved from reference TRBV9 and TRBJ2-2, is DSGVTQTPKHLITATGQRVTLRCSPRSGDLSVYWYQQSLDQGLQFLIQYYNGEERAKGNILERFSAQQFPDLHSELNLSSLELGDSALYFCASSVGPGGAAGELFFGEGSRLTVL.